Listed here are 29 T cell receptor beta chains from one sample, sequenced in a study of OX40 agonist ivuxolimab in advanced cancers. Measured with immunoSEQ multiplex PCR; TCRdb has only the in-frame clones, and not every one. The sample has approximately 18,000 clones, 73% seen once. This material consisted of CD4+ or CD8+ T cells sorted from blood, taken in a trial of the OX40 agonist ivuxolimab. Every receptor here comes from an adult with an advanced solid tumor such as melanoma, head and neck, liver or kidney cancer.

V is TRBV11-2 and J is TRBJ2-3; 10 nucleotides line up with TRBD1. Germline V gives CDR1 SGHAT, CDR2 FQNNGV. After removal of 3 bases from V and 6 bases from J, the junction contained 0 bases not matched to a gene. This CDR3 comprises 13 residues. The CDR3 nucleotides are TGTGCCAGCAGCTTGACAGGGGGCGATACGCAGTATTTT. It yields the protein CASSLTGGDTQYF. Full variable domain (remainder filled in from reference TRBV11-2 and TRBJ2-3): EAGVAQSPRYKIIEKRQSVAFWCNPISGHATLYWYQQILGQGPKLLIQFQNNGVVDDSQLPKDRFSAERLKGVDSTLKIQPAKLEDSAVYLCASSLTGGDTQYFGPGTRLTVL.

This clone occurred a few times. The CDR3 sequence is CASSLQGGRYGYTF. In DNA form, the CDR3 reads TGTGCCAGCAGTTTACAGGGCGGTCGATACGGCTACACCTTC. This rearrangement joins TRBV6-1 to TRBJ1-2; tentative D call: TRBD1 (6 bases). The CDR3 has 14 residues. Germline values: CDR1 MNHNS, CDR2 SASEGT. The V gene lost 5 bases and the J gene lost 8 bases, with 18 bases spanning the gap.

This rearrangement joins TRBV5-1 to TRBJ2-3, with D unclear. Trimming cost V 0 bases and J 0 bases, with 8 bases left between them. Germline V CDR1 and CDR2: SGHRS, YFSETQ. This CDR3 is built from 15 residues. The CDR3 loop reads CASSLAQTSTDTQYF. The CDR3 coding sequence is TGCGCCAGCAGCTTGGCTCAAACTAGCACAGATACGCAGTATTTT.

CDR3 sequence: CASSYSGNPEGYTF. CDR3 sequence (DNA): TGTGCCAGCAGTTACTCAGGGAACCCGGAAGGCTACACCTTC. The genes are TRBV6-5 and TRBJ1-2, with D hard to call. Germline CDR1 is MNHEY and CDR2 is SVGAGI. Deletions cut 0 bases from V and 8 bases from J, with 13 bases between. The CDR3 contains 14 residues.

The V call is TRBV10-1, the J call TRBJ2-1, with no clear D. Per the germline V gene, CDR1 is WNHNN and CDR2 is SYGVQD (reference sequence). The CDR3 has 13 residues. With 6 bases removed from V and 3 bases from J, the gap between germline ends came to 9 bases. CDR3 loop: CASSPGLYNEQFF. CDR3 sequence (DNA): TGCGCCAGCAGCCCGGGCCTCTACAATGAGCAGTTCTTC.

The rearrangement uses TRBV27 and TRBJ1-2, with TRBD1 matching 7 bases. In germline, CDR1 is MNHEY, CDR2 SMNVEV (reference sequence). The CDR3 spans 14 residues. Trimming took 6 bases from V and 6 from J; bases not matched to a gene: 10. CDR3 in amino acids: CASRQGGLVDGYTF. The CDR3 DNA follows: TGTGCCAGCAGGCAGGGGGGGCTAGTGGATGGCTACACCTTC.

This clone appeared once. The rearrangement uses TRBV10-3 and TRBJ2-3, with 9 nucleotides matching TRBD1. J was trimmed by 4 bases and V by 0 bases; bases with no gene match: 2. CDR3 length: 15 amino acids. Per the germline V gene, CDR1 is ENHRY and CDR2 is SYGVKD. The CDR3, as DNA: TGTGCCATCAGTGAGTCCGGACAGGGGTCAGATACGCAGTATTTT. Translation: CAISESGQGSDTQYF.

This clone was recorded once. The chain is built from TRBV5-6 and TRBJ2-7; D may match TRBD1 or TRBD2 (5 bases each). Germline lookup yields CDR1 SGHDT and CDR2 YYEEEE. Trimming cost V 4 bases and J 6 bases, with 11 bases left between them. The CDR3 length is 12 residues. This chain's CDR3 is CASSVWGSEQYF. The DNA for the CDR3 is TGTGCCAGCAGCGTGTGGGGGTCCGAGCAGTACTTC. The full variable domain, with the rest looked up from reference TRBV5-6 and TRBJ2-7, is DAGVTQSPTHLIKTRGQQVTLRCSPKSGHDTVSWYQQALGQGPQFIFQYYEEEERQRGNFPDRFSGHQFPNYSSELNVNALLLGDSALYLCASSVWGSEQYFGPGTRLTVT.

The V and J genes are TRBV14 and TRBJ2-7; D is undetermined. With 1 base removed from V and 3 bases from J, the gap between germline ends came to 7 bases. This CDR3 spans 13 amino acids. Germline CDR1 and CDR2: SGHDN and FVKESK. The CDR3 sequence: CASSQGGFYEQYF. Here the CDR3 DNA reads TGTGCCAGCAGCCAAGGAGGTTTCTACGAGCAGTACTTC.

V gene TRBV10-3 combines with J gene TRBJ1-5; D ambiguous. The CDR3 is made up of 13 amino acids. Germline V gene lookup returns CDR1 ENHRY and CDR2 SYGVKD. V gave up 2 bases and J gave up 3 bases, with 5 bases separating them. CDR3 sequence (DNA): TGTGCCATCAGTGAGGGCTACAATCAGCCCCAGCATTTT. Protein sequence: CAISEGYNQPQHF.

The chain uses TRBV6-5 and TRBJ1-2; D gene unclear. The germline gives CDR1 MNHEY, CDR2 SVGAGI. CDR3 size: 11 residues. V gave up 5 bases and J gave up 5 bases, with 6 bases separating them. Written as DNA, the CDR3 is TGTGCCAGCAGTACCGATTATGGCTACACCTTC. Translation gives CASSTDYGYTF.

The chain recombines TRBV27 with TRBJ2-7; 13 bases align to TRBD2. V lost 4 bases and J lost 5; bases outside the gene matches: 11. The germline CDR1 and CDR2 sequences are MNHEY and SMNVEV (reference sequence). The CDR3 has 17 amino acids. CDR3 in amino acids: CASSSPGLAGSLHEQYF. The CDR3 bases are TGTGCCAGCAGTTCTCCGGGACTAGCGGGGTCTCTGCACGAGCAGTACTTC.

The chain joins TRBV7-9 to TRBJ2-7, with D possibly being TRBD1 or TRBD2 (5 bases each). This CDR3 spans 14 amino acids. CDR1 is SEHNR and CDR2 is FQNEAQ in the germline V gene (reference sequence). Trimming removed 5 bases from V and 2 bases from J, with 13 bases in between. DNA of the CDR3: TGTGCCAGCAGCACCACCCGGGACCCCTACGAGCAGTACTTC. This encodes CASSTTRDPYEQYF.

The chain is built from TRBV2 and TRBJ2-7, with a weak D call TRBD1 (6 bases). Trimming cost V 0 bases and J 0 bases, with 12 bases left between them. The germline gives CDR1 SNHLY, CDR2 FYNNEI. The CDR3 extends over 16 amino acids. CDR3 nucleotide sequence: TGTGCCAGCAGTGAAGCGCATAAAGGGGGCTCCTACGAGCAGTACTTC. This codes for CASSEAHKGGSYEQYF.

The CDR3 region is CASTWGLAGKGADTQYF. In DNA, the CDR3 is TGCGCCAGCACCTGGGGACTAGCGGGAAAAGGGGCAGATACGCAGTATTTT. The rearrangement uses TRBV10-2 and TRBJ2-3, with TRBD2 matching 13 bases. The V gene end was trimmed by 7 bases and the J gene end by 4 bases; junction bases not matched to a gene: 11. Germline loops: CDR1 WSHSY, CDR2 SAAADI. The CDR3 has 17 amino acids.

CDR3 in amino acids: CASSSDTSSYNEQFF. DNA of the CDR3: TGTGCCAGCAGCTCTGACACGAGCTCCTACAATGAGCAGTTCTTC. The chain couples TRBV7-9 to TRBJ2-1; D is unresolved. The CDR3 is made up of 15 amino acids. Trimming removed 4 bases from V and 0 bases from J, with 10 bases in between. Looked up from germline, CDR1 is SEHNR and CDR2 is FQNEAQ (reference sequence).

This clone appeared a few times. This chain uses TRBV27 with TRBJ2-3; D is undetermined. This CDR3 is 15 amino acids long. The germline V gene encodes CDR1 MNHEY and CDR2 SMNVEV (reference sequence). The V end lost 3 bases, the J end lost 0 bases, and 10 bases lay between the germline ends. CDR3 loop: CASSFTVSSTDTQYF. In DNA, the CDR3 is TGTGCCAGCAGTTTCACGGTTTCTAGCACAGATACGCAGTATTTT.

The chain uses TRBV6-1 and TRBJ2-1; D gene uncertain. CDR1 is MNHNS, CDR2 SASEGT, per germline. With 5 bases removed from V and 9 bases from J, the gap between germline ends came to 8 bases. The CDR3 sequence is 11 residues long. This CDR3 reads CASSPDGEQFF. In nucleotides, the CDR3 is TGTGCCAGCAGTCCCGACGGTGAGCAGTTCTTC.

The rearrangement uses TRBV11-2 and TRBJ2-5, with 9 bases lining up with TRBD1. The V gene end was trimmed by 5 bases and the J gene end by 10 bases; junction bases not matched to a gene: 14. Germline V gene lookup returns CDR1 SGHAT and CDR2 FQNNGV. This CDR3 has 15 residues. The CDR3 sequence is CASSAPGTGTRDQYF. CDR3 nucleotides: TGTGCCAGCAGCGCTCCCGGGACAGGGACAAGGGACCAGTACTTC.

The rearrangement joins TRBV6-6 to TRBJ2-5; possibly TRBD1 or TRBD2 for D (5 bases each). V gave up 6 bases and J gave up 1 base, with 18 bases separating them. Looked up from germline, CDR1 is MNHNY and CDR2 is SVGAGI (reference sequence). This CDR3 comprises 16 residues. The chain's CDR3 is CASSLLPRGPQETQYF. The DNA of the CDR3 is TGTGCCAGCAGCCTTCTGCCCCGGGGCCCCCAAGAGACCCAGTACTTC.

The chain employs TRBV12-2 and TRBJ1-1; the DNA was not used to check the table's D call, TRBD1. TRBV12-2 is shown as a pseudogene. The CDR3 covers 15 residues. CDR3 loop: CASRPPGQWNTEAFF. In DNA form, the CDR3 reads TGTGCAAGTCGCCCACCGGGACAGTGGAACACTGAAGCTTTCTTT.

The chain combines TRBV10-1 with TRBJ2-1, with TRBD2 identical over 7 bases. The CDR3 is 14 amino acids. The junction had 9 bases not matched to a gene; V was cut back by 6 bases and J by 7 bases. The V gene's germline CDR1 is WNHNN and CDR2 SYGVQD (reference sequence). The CDR3 spells CASSAWTSQNEQFF. Written as DNA, the CDR3 is TGCGCCAGCAGCGCCTGGACTAGTCAAAATGAGCAGTTCTTC.

This clone appeared a single time. The chain recombines TRBV27 with TRBJ1-5, with D possibly matching TRBD1 (5 bases). The CDR3 contains 15 residues. Trimming left V 2 bases short and J 5 bases short, with 13 bases between. Germline lookup yields CDR1 MNHEY and CDR2 SMNVEV (reference sequence). The CDR3 bases are TGTGCCAGCAGTTTAAGGGGCGGCCGAGATCAGCCCCAGCATTTT. Translated, it gives CASSLRGGRDQPQHF.

As for this clone: Compared with germline, one end of the junction differs, possibly owing to a read error. V is TRBV11-2 and J is TRBJ2-1; TRBD1 is a possible D gene (5 bases). Germline V gene data show CDR1 as SGHAT and CDR2 as FQNNGV. The CDR3 covers 17 residues. The CDR3 sequence is CASTLLAGLSSYNEQFF. The CDR3 DNA is TGTGCCAGCACCTTACTCGCAGGGTTAAGTTCCTACAATGAGCAGTTCTTC.

The chain uses TRBV10-1 and TRBJ1-4, with D perhaps matching TRBD1 (5 bases). The ends were cut back, 4 bases at V and 4 bases at J, with 7 bases in the middle. This CDR3 contains 13 residues. CDR1 WNHNN and CDR2 SYGVQD come from the germline V gene (reference sequence). In nucleotides, the CDR3 is TGCGCCAGCAGTGCTCAGGGTAATGAAAAACTGTTTTTT. This gives the protein CASSAQGNEKLFF.

The DNA for the CDR3 is TGCAGCGTTGATGAGGGAGCCGAGCAGTACTTC. Encoded protein: CSVDEGAEQYF. The J gene is TRBJ2-7, the V gene TRBV29-1, with TRBD2 as a possible D gene (5 bases). The CDR3 spans 11 residues. V gave up 3 bases and J gave up 6 bases, with 9 bases separating them. Germline CDR1 SQVTM, CDR2 ANQGSEA.

The CDR3 nucleotides read TGTGCCAGTAGCGAAATCGGACTAGCGGGTGGCTACGAGCAGTACTTC. Its protein product is CASSEIGLAGGYEQYF. The J gene is TRBJ2-7, the V gene TRBV19, with 11 bases aligning to TRBD2. V shed 6 bases and J 3 bases; nucleotides not matched to a gene: 10. CDR3 length: 16 residues. The V gene's germline CDR1 is LNHDA and CDR2 SQIVND (reference sequence).

V and J are TRBV28 and TRBJ2-7; 11 positions agree with TRBD2. Germline CDR1 reads MDHEN; CDR2 reads SYDVKM. The CDR3 covers 14 residues. J gave up 3 bases and V 5 bases, and 3 bases lay outside the gene matches. In DNA, the CDR3 is TGTGCCAGCAGTCCGGGACTAGCGGACTACGAGCAGTACTTC. It yields the protein CASSPGLADYEQYF.

The V gene is TRBV2, the J gene TRBJ2-7; weak D call: TRBD1 (6 bases). CDR1 is SNHLY and CDR2 is FYNNEI in the germline V gene. This CDR3 is 13 amino acids long. V was clipped by 4 bases and J by 7 bases, with 14 bases between them. Here the CDR3 reads CASSVTGTGEQYF. In DNA, the CDR3 is TGTGCCAGCAGTGTAACAGGGACCGGTGAGCAGTACTTC.